Listed below are T cell receptor beta chains from one sample, sequenced in a study of STAT3 mutations in large granular lymphocyte leukemia. This table comes from immunoSEQ multiplex PCR, and its TCRdb copy is limited to in-frame clones, with some not included. The sample has 10,000 to 15,000 clones, around 85% seen once; the top ten hold around 50%. The sequenced material came from peripheral blood mononuclear cells. These receptor sequences come from a man in his 60s with T-cell large granular lymphocyte leukemia. Some clones in this sample may be carry-over from other donors' samples. The CDR3 runs from the conserved cysteine through the conserved F or W. A D gene is named only where the DNA matches it firmly. Size is stated for part of the rows, as once, few or many counts, or as a class when the clone is expanded.

CDR3 protein: CASSQGGGSTHGNTIYF; CDR3 DNA: TGCGCCAGCAGCCAAGGTGGGGGCAGCACACATGGAAACACCATATATTTT; D gene: .; J gene: TRBJ1-3; clone size: .; V gene: TRBV4-1
CDR3 protein: CASSQTGWNTEAFF; CDR3 DNA: TGTGCCAGCAGCCAGACGGGTTGGAACACTGAAGCTTTCTTT; D gene: .; J gene: TRBJ1-1; clone size: .; V gene: TRBV14
CDR3 protein: CASSLQDNEKLFF; CDR3 DNA: TGTGCCAGCAGTTTACAGGATAATGAAAAACTGTTTTTT; D gene: .; J gene: TRBJ1-4; clone size: .; V gene: TRBV6-6
CDR3 protein: CAWMRFSNTGELFF; CDR3 DNA: TGTGCCTGGATGCGATTTTCGAACACCGGGGAGCTGTTTTTT; D gene: .; J gene: TRBJ2-2; clone size: once; V gene: TRBV30
CDR3 protein: CASSLGSGGNNYGYTF; CDR3 DNA: TGTGCCAGCAGTTTAGGATCAGGAGGGAATAACTATGGCTACACCTTC; D gene: .; J gene: TRBJ1-2; clone size: medium-sized; V gene: TRBV27
CDR3 protein: CASSLRQGGGYTF; CDR3 DNA: TGTGCCAGTAGTCTCCGTCAGGGAGGTGGCTACACCTTC; D gene: .; J gene: TRBJ1-2; clone size: .; V gene: TRBV19
CDR3 protein: CASSQYNLQSYNSPLHF; CDR3 DNA: TGTGCCAGCAGCCAATATAATCTACAGTCCTATAATTCACCCCTCCACTTT; D gene: .; J gene: TRBJ1-6; clone size: .; V gene: TRBV4-2
CDR3 protein: CASSQDQGGYNEQFF; CDR3 DNA: TGCGCCAGCAGCCAAGACCAGGGGGGGTACAATGAGCAGTTCTTC; D gene: .; J gene: TRBJ2-1; clone size: .; V gene: TRBV4-1
CDR3 protein: CSVYRGGEQFF; CDR3 DNA: TGCAGCGTGTACAGGGGTGGTGAGCAGTTCTTC; D gene: TRBD1; J gene: TRBJ2-1; clone size: .; V gene: TRBV29-1
CDR3 protein: CASSLNRGEKLFF; CDR3 DNA: TGTGCCAGCAGCTTGAACCGGGGTGAAAAACTGTTTTTT; D gene: .; J gene: TRBJ1-4; clone size: .; V gene: TRBV5-4
CDR3 protein: CASSYSGNNSPLHF; CDR3 DNA: TGTGCCAGCAGTTACTCGGGGAATAATTCACCCCTCCACTTT; D gene: .; J gene: TRBJ1-6; clone size: .; V gene: TRBV6-6
CDR3 protein: CASSPGVAGTQYF; CDR3 DNA: TGTGCCAGCAGCCCTGGAGTAGCGGGGACCCAGTACTTC; D gene: TRBD2; J gene: TRBJ2-5; clone size: few; V gene: TRBV9
CDR3 protein: CARSLMDRGRFWILHGYTF; CDR3 DNA: TGTGCCAGAAGCTTGATGGACAGGGGGCGATTCTGGATTCTCCACGGCTACACCTTC; D gene: TRBD1; J gene: TRBJ1-2; clone size: .; V gene: TRBV5-3
CDR3 protein: CASSLGGGGSNTGELFF; CDR3 DNA: TGCGCCAGCAGCTTGGGTGGCGGGGGATCGAACACCGGGGAGCTGTTTTTT; D gene: TRBD2; J gene: TRBJ2-2; clone size: few; V gene: TRBV5-1
CDR3 protein: CASSLAASGPYYEQYF; CDR3 DNA: TGTGCCAGCAGCTTGGCCGCTAGCGGGCCTTACTACGAGCAGTACTTC; D gene: TRBD2; J gene: TRBJ2-7; clone size: .; V gene: TRBV7-8
CDR3 protein: CASSLAGREGEQYF; CDR3 DNA: TGTGCCAGCAGTTTGGCAGGCCGAGAGGGCGAGCAGTACTTC; D gene: .; J gene: TRBJ2-7; clone size: .; V gene: TRBV28
CDR3 protein: CASSSRLAGENYEQYF; CDR3 DNA: TGTGCCAGCAGCTCCCGACTAGCGGGGGAAAACTACGAGCAGTACTTC; D gene: TRBD2; J gene: TRBJ2-7; clone size: few; V gene: TRBV7-2
CDR3 protein: CASRRQDYNEQFF; CDR3 DNA: TGCGCCAGCCGAAGACAGGACTACAATGAGCAGTTCTTC; D gene: .; J gene: TRBJ2-1; clone size: .; V gene: TRBV5-1
CDR3 protein: CSVERQAYNEQFF; CDR3 DNA: TGCAGCGTTGAAAGACAGGCCTACAATGAGCAGTTCTTC; D gene: .; J gene: TRBJ2-1; clone size: .; V gene: TRBV29-1
CDR3 protein: CASSSQDRGQEQYF; CDR3 DNA: TGTGCCAGCAGCTCTCAGGACAGGGGGCAAGAGCAGTACTTC; D gene: TRBD1; J gene: TRBJ2-7; clone size: .; V gene: TRBV7-9
CDR3 protein: CASSLWGSKGLNPDTQYF; CDR3 DNA: TGTGCCAGCAGCTTGTGGGGGTCGAAGGGTCTCAACCCAGATACGCAGTATTTT; D gene: .; J gene: TRBJ2-3; clone size: .; V gene: TRBV5-8
CDR3 protein: CAWSQTANEKLFF; CDR3 DNA: TGTGCCTGGAGCCAGACAGCTAATGAAAAACTGTTTTTT; D gene: .; J gene: TRBJ1-4; clone size: .; V gene: TRBV30
CDR3 protein: CASSPDGYGYTF; CDR3 DNA: TGTGCCAGCAGCCCGGACGGATATGGCTACACCTTC; D gene: .; J gene: TRBJ1-2; clone size: .; V gene: TRBV7-9
CDR3 protein: CASSFLGGTGELFF; CDR3 DNA: TGTGCCAGCAGTTTCCTGGGGGGCACCGGGGAGCTGTTTTTT; D gene: .; J gene: TRBJ2-2; clone size: .; V gene: TRBV7-3
CDR3 protein: CASRRELAGGPNGELFF; CDR3 DNA: TGCGCCAGCAGGAGAGAATTAGCGGGAGGGCCCAACGGGGAGCTGTTTTTT; D gene: TRBD2; J gene: TRBJ2-2; clone size: .; V gene: TRBV5-1
CDR3 protein: CASSSQQGNNEKLFF; CDR3 DNA: TGTGCCAGCAGCTCACAACAGGGAAATAATGAAAAACTGTTTTTT; D gene: .; J gene: TRBJ1-4; clone size: .; V gene: TRBV7-2
CDR3 protein: CASSSHLGTSENNEQFF; CDR3 DNA: TGTGCCAGCAGCTCGCATCTCGGGACTAGCGAGAACAATGAGCAGTTCTTC; D gene: TRBD2; J gene: TRBJ2-1; clone size: .; V gene: TRBV7-2
CDR3 protein: CASSQDRRRDTDTQYF; CDR3 DNA: TGCGCCAGCAGCCAAGATCGGAGGCGGGACACAGATACGCAGTATTTT; D gene: .; J gene: TRBJ2-3; clone size: once; V gene: TRBV4-3
CDR3 protein: CASSPAGGGTGELFF; CDR3 DNA: TGTGCCAGCAGCCCCGCGGGGGGGGGAACCGGGGAGCTGTTTTTT; D gene: TRBD2; J gene: TRBJ2-2; clone size: .; V gene: TRBV5-4
CDR3 protein: CASSLAPIGGNQPQHF; CDR3 DNA: TGTGCCAGCAGCTTAGCGCCTATCGGTGGCAATCAGCCCCAGCATTTT; D gene: .; J gene: TRBJ1-5; clone size: once; V gene: TRBV7-2
CDR3 protein: CASRQGGRTDTQYF; CDR3 DNA: TGTGCCAGTCGACAGGGTGGTCGCACAGATACGCAGTATTTT; D gene: TRBD1; J gene: TRBJ2-3; clone size: .; V gene: TRBV2
CDR3 protein: CASSIGRRNTGELFF; CDR3 DNA: TGTGCCAGTAGTATAGGACGGAGGAACACCGGGGAGCTGTTTTTT; D gene: .; J gene: TRBJ2-2; clone size: .; V gene: TRBV19
CDR3 protein: CATSRDTREKLFF; CDR3 DNA: TGTGCCACCAGCAGAGATACGAGGGAAAAACTGTTTTTT; D gene: .; J gene: TRBJ1-4; clone size: .; V gene: TRBV15
CDR3 protein: CASLGPGVLAFF; CDR3 DNA: TGTGCCAGCTTAGGGCCAGGGGTTTTAGCTTTCTTT; D gene: .; J gene: TRBJ1-1; clone size: .; V gene: TRBV5-6
CDR3 protein: CASSLANQGGETQYF; CDR3 DNA: TGCGCCAGCAGCTTGGCCAATCAGGGGGGGGAGACCCAGTACTTC; D gene: .; J gene: TRBJ2-5; clone size: .; V gene: TRBV5-1
CDR3 protein: CASSRRETGDSPLHF; CDR3 DNA: TGTGCCAGCAGCCGCCGTGAGACAGGGGATTCACCCCTCCACTTT; D gene: TRBD1; J gene: TRBJ1-6; clone size: .; V gene: TRBV28
CDR3 protein: CASSLEAVTSYTF; CDR3 DNA: TGCGCCAGCAGCTTGGAGGCTGTCACTAGCTACACCTTC; D gene: .; J gene: TRBJ1-2; clone size: .; V gene: TRBV5-1
CDR3 protein: CASSESVTQYF; CDR3 DNA: TGTGCCAGCAGTGAATCGGTGACCCAGTACTTC; D gene: .; J gene: TRBJ2-5; clone size: once; V gene: TRBV25-1